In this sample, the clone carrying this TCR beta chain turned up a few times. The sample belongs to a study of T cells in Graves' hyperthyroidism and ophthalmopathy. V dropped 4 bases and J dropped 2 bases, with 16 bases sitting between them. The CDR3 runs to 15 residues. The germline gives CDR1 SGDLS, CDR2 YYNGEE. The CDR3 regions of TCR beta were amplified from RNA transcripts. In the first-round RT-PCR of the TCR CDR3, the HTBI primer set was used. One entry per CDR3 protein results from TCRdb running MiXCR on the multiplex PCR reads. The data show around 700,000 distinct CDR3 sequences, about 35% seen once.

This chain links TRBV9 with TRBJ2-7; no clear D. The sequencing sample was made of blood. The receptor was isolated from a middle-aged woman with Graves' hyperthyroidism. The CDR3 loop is CASSPETLPPYEQYF. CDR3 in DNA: TGTGCCAGCAGCCCCGAGACCTTGCCCCCCTACGAGCAGTACTTC.